This TCR beta chain was sequenced for a study of neurological immune-mediated disorders. The study built unsorted libraries from 2 million PBMCs kept at -80 C. This clonotype was observed many times. Its antigen is currently unknown. A 10-nucleotide random UMI tagged transcripts in template-switch 5'RACE cDNA synthesis. Over 160 million TCR-beta sequences from 15-18 subjects came out of each sequencing run. A single record per CDR3 protein comes from TCRdb applying MiXCR to the 5' RACE reads. The repertoire holds fewer than 35,000 distinct CDR3 sequences, with about 3.1% as singletons. Findings of the study overall: The level of TCR clonal expansion was highest in patients with HTLV-1-associated myelopathy and lowest in multiple sclerosis, where it fell below the level seen in healthy controls.

The sample comprised PBMCs. This receptor was identified in a woman aged 25 to 39 with multiple sclerosis.

DNA of the CDR3: TGTGCCTGGAGTTCAGGGACCAATCAGCCCCAGCATTTT. It yields the protein CAWSSGTNQPQHF. The chain has TRBV30 and TRBJ1-5, with D maybe TRBD1 (5 bases). Per germline, CDR1 GTSNPN and CDR2 SVGIG (reference sequence). V lost 2 bases, J lost 3 bases, and 8 bases lay in between. This CDR3 is built from 13 residues. Full variable domain (rest looked up from reference TRBV30 and TRBJ1-5): SQTIHQWPATLVQPVGSPLSLECTVEGTSNPNLYWYRQAAGRGLQLLFYSVGIGQISSEVPQNLSASRPQDRQFILSSKKLLLSDSGFYLCAWSSGTNQPQHFGDGTRLSIL.